What follows describes a single T cell receptor beta chain. This entry is derived from a study of siplizumab effects on memory and regulatory T cells. The assay was immunoSEQ multiplex PCR, and TCRdb's table has in-frame clones only and misses some. The data hold more than 85,000 clones, with about 91% observed a single time. The source is a human donor in good health. The sequenced sample was Tregs sorted from blood.

This CDR3 reads CASSPGGSIYGYTF. The CDR3 DNA follows: TGTGCCAGCAGTCCCGGGGGTTCGATCTATGGCTACACCTTC. V gene TRBV28 combines with J gene TRBJ1-2; a weak D match, TRBD1 (5 bases). CDR1 is MDHEN and CDR2 is SYDVKM in the germline V gene. CDR3 size: 14 residues. Trimming left V 5 bases short and J 4 bases short, with 14 bases between.